The next 5 T cell receptor beta chains were all read from a single sample in a study of CD8+ T cells in alopecia areata. The treatment: oral pan-JAK inhibitor, 5-10 mg twice daily. Extracted RNA was reverse transcribed, and the resulting cDNA served as sequencing template. Only in-frame clones appear in the TCRdb table, and some are missing; sequencing was by immunoSEQ multiplex PCR. The data hold some 88,000 clones, with about 44% observed a single time. The specimen was CD8+ T cells sorted from blood, collected at week 24, from a patient treated with tofacitinib. These receptor sequences come from a human donor with alopecia areata.

This rearrangement joins TRBV7-8 to TRBJ2-7; maybe TRBD2 (5 bases). The CDR3 runs to 19 residues. Trimming shortened V by 0 bases and J by 4 bases, and 25 bases separated the two germline ends. Germline V CDR1 and CDR2: SGHVS, FQNEAQ. CDR3 nucleotides: TGTGCCAGCAGCTTAGCGATCCTACAACGGACCGGGGAAGGGTACGAGCAGTACTTC. This sequence encodes CASSLAILQRTGEGYEQYF.

This chain uses TRBV29-1 with TRBJ2-1, with D possibly being TRBD1 (5 bases). Trimming removed 1 base from V and 5 bases from J, with 15 bases in between. The CDR3 has 15 residues. The V gene's germline CDR1 is SQVTM and CDR2 ANQGSEA. The DNA of the CDR3 is TGCAGCGTTGAAGTCAGGGTGGGCCCGGACAATGAGCAGTTCTTC. This codes for CSVEVRVGPDNEQFF.

This clone came up once. V and J are TRBV28 and TRBJ1-1; no clear D. Trimming removed 3 bases at V and 7 bases at J, with 15 bases between. The CDR3 sequence is 14 residues long. Germline V lookup: CDR1 MDHEN, CDR2 SYDVKM. CDR3 in amino acids: CASSFVWERDEAFF. Here the CDR3 DNA reads TGTGCCAGCAGTTTCGTCTGGGAGAGGGATGAAGCTTTCTTT. Looking up the rest from reference TRBV28 and TRBJ1-1 gives the full variable domain: DVKVTQSSRYLVKRTGEKVFLECVQDMDHENMFWYRQDPGLGLRLIYFSYDVKMKEKGDIPEGYSVSREKKERFSLILESASTNQTSMYLCASSFVWERDEAFFGQGTRLTVV.

This clone was picked up a small number of times. The rearrangement uses TRBV6-5 and TRBJ2-1; D unclear. The CDR3 length is 12 residues. The V end lost 6 bases, the J end lost 6 bases, and 9 bases lay between the germline ends. Per the germline V gene, CDR1 is MNHEY and CDR2 is SVGAGI. CDR3 DNA: TGTGCCAGCAGAGGCGCTCGCAATGAGCAGTTCTTC. Its protein is CASRGARNEQFF.

The chain couples TRBV29-1 to TRBJ1-2, with D maybe TRBD1 (5 bases). V gave up 6 bases and J gave up 0 bases, with 11 bases separating them. Germline loops: CDR1 SQVTM, CDR2 ANQGSEA. This CDR3 contains 13 residues. As DNA, the CDR3 is TGCAGCGTCTGGGACGGTTCTAACTATGGCTACACCTTC. Translated, it gives CSVWDGSNYGYTF.